This is a list of T cell receptor beta chains from one sample in a study of blood T cell repertoires in COVID-19. TCRdb's table, derived via immunoSEQ multiplex PCR, lists solely in-frame clones and lacks some. Of about 300,000 clones listed, more than 70% are singletons. Sequenced input: peripheral blood. The receptors originated from a man between 18 and 35 years old who had recovered from COVID-19. CDR3s include the opening cysteine and the closing phenylalanine or tryptophan. D genes are given only for firm matches. Clone sizes are given selectively: once, few, many, or a class where the clone is expanded.

>14|TRBJ1-5|.|TRBV27|TRBD1
CASSLGQGVQPQHF
TGTGCCAGCAGTTTAGGACAGGGCGTTCAGCCCCAGCATTTT
>12|TRBJ2-7|.|TRBV30|.
CAWSETSFEQYF
TGTGCCTGGAGTGAGACTAGTTTCGAGCAGTACTTC
>15|TRBJ2-2|.|TRBV6-5|TRBD2
CASSPRTSNNGELFF
TGTGCCAGCAGTCCGAGGACTAGCAACAACGGGGAGCTGTTTTTT
>11|TRBJ2-1|.|TRBV20-1|.
CSATDSPQQFF
TGCAGTGCTACGGACAGTCCTCAGCAGTTCTTC
>15|TRBJ1-6|few|TRBV4-3|TRBD1
CASSQNRGDNSPLHF
TGCGCCAGCAGCCAGAACAGGGGCGATAATTCACCCCTCCACTTT
>14|TRBJ1-1|.|TRBV6-4|.
CASTPGGGYAEAFF
TGTGCCAGCACTCCCGGGGGGGGTTATGCCGAAGCTTTCTTT
>15|TRBJ2-5|.|TRBV3-1/TRBV3-2|TRBD2
CASSQAGLNQETQYF
TGTGCCAGCAGCCAAGCGGGACTAAACCAAGAGACCCAGTACTTC
>15|TRBJ2-7|.|TRBV19|TRBD2
CASSDSGGGSYEQYF
TGTGCCAGTAGTGATAGCGGGGGCGGCTCCTACGAGCAGTACTTC
>17|TRBJ1-5|.|TRBV7-6|.
CASSLSAGSDGNQPQHF
TGTGCCAGCAGCTTATCTGCGGGGAGTGACGGCAATCAGCCCCAGCATTTT
>14|TRBJ1-4|.|TRBV2|TRBD1
CASSSTGKNEKLFF
TGTGCCAGCAGTTCGACAGGGAAGAATGAAAAACTGTTTTTT
>13|TRBJ1-4|.|TRBV10-3|.
CATRPPTNEKLFF
TGTGCCACGCGGCCGCCAACTAATGAAAAACTGTTTTTT
>18|TRBJ2-7|.|TRBV2|TRBD1
CASSTTKDRGIVSYEQYF
TGTGCCAGCAGTACGACTAAAGACAGGGGGATAGTCTCCTACGAGCAGTACTTC
>13|TRBJ2-7|.|TRBV12-3/TRBV12-4|TRBD1
CASGDSNYYEQYF
TGTGCCAGCGGGGACAGCAACTACTACGAGCAGTACTTC
>15|TRBJ1-5|once|TRBV4-1|TRBD1
CASSQVETGNQPQHF
TGCGCCAGCAGCCAAGTTGAGACAGGGAATCAGCCCCAGCATTTT
>18|TRBJ2-1|.|TRBV7-7|TRBD2
CASSLGLAGSHSYNEQFF
TGTGCCAGCAGCCTGGGACTAGCGGGAAGTCACTCCTACAATGAGCAGTTCTTC
>16|TRBJ2-3|.|TRBV5-1|TRBD1
CASSFLVDRYTDTQYF
TGCGCCAGCAGCTTTCTGGTGGACAGGTACACAGATACGCAGTATTTT
>15|TRBJ2-4|.|TRBV28|TRBD2
CASSFEAGAKNIQYF
TGTGCCAGCAGTTTTGAAGCGGGGGCCAAAAACATTCAGTACTTC
>14|TRBJ1-2|.|TRBV25-1|.
CASSEPGGYYGYTF
TGTGCCAGCAGTGAACCTGGGGGCTACTATGGCTACACCTTC
>12|TRBJ2-3|.|TRBV29-1|.
CSYGGSGDTQYF
TGCAGCTATGGGGGCAGTGGAGATACGCAGTATTTT
>14|TRBJ1-1|.|TRBV7-2|.
CASSLAQGGTEAFF
TGTGCCAGCAGCTTAGCGCAAGGGGGCACTGAAGCTTTCTTT
>11|TRBJ1-4|.|TRBV5-5|TRBD1
CASSGAGTAFF
TGTGCCAGCAGCGGAGCCGGGACAGCGTTTTTT
>15|TRBJ2-7|.|TRBV6-5|.
CASSRDTAVGYEQYF
TGTGCCAGCAGTCGTGACACTGCCGTGGGCTACGAGCAGTACTTC
>14|TRBJ1-3|.|TRBV2|.
CASRGDIVGNTIYF
TGTGCCAGCAGGGGGGACATTGTGGGAAACACCATATATTTT
>12|TRBJ2-7|.|TRBV6-5|.
CASMSGSYEQYF
TGTGCCAGCATGAGCGGCTCCTACGAGCAGTACTTC
>14|TRBJ1-4|.|TRBV19|.
CASSIQATDEKLFF
TGTGCCAGTAGTATTCAGGCCACCGATGAAAAACTGTTTTTT
>15|TRBJ2-7|.|TRBV19|.
CASSNPGSSAYEQYF
TGTGCCAGTAGTAACCCAGGGTCGTCAGCCTACGAGCAGTACTTC
>14|TRBJ2-3|.|TRBV29-1|TRBD2
CSVEAVLAADTQYF
TGCAGCGTTGAAGCGGTGCTAGCGGCAGATACGCAGTATTTT